Listed below are T cell receptor beta chains from one sample, sequenced in a study of shared clonotypes between healthy human individuals. TCRdb's table, derived via immunoSEQ multiplex PCR, lists solely in-frame clones and lacks some. The sample holds roughly 2,000,000 clones, around 96% seen once. Material: naive CD8+ T cells sorted from blood. Source of these receptors: a man aged 18 to 30 in good health. CDR3s include the opening cysteine and the closing phenylalanine or tryptophan.

v_gene,CDR3aa
TRBV6-1,CASSVHKKKQGGSQETQYF
TRBV27,CASSLEGSYEQYF
TRBV28,CASSPTGTGVNTEAFF
TRBV4-3,CASSQVYVYGREGGEDEQFF
TRBV4-2,CASSPRRGDGNTIYF
TRBV6-1,CASSPLEDTQYF
TRBV10-3,CAISDPGQGDNEQFF
TRBV19,CASSMGPQGSYEQYF
TRBV6-5,CASSPSLSNEQYF
TRBV28,CASSTDRGIAEAFF
TRBV5-1,CASKVAQGDYGYTF
TRBV6-6,CASSYSLQGQDYEQYF
TRBV27,CASRLTGGDYGYTF
TRBV2,CASMAAGENTEAFF
TRBV7-8,CASSLVGLADTQYF
TRBV10-3,CAISVGGSYEQYF
TRBV6-5,CASRTDSGYTEAFF
TRBV27,CASSLGRGSYNEQFF
TRBV6-5,CASRKGNTGELFF
TRBV5-4,CASSDGTYNEQFF
TRBV25-1,CASRVGPGELFF
TRBV7-8,CASSTDYEQYF
TRBV4-1,CASSQVGPGVLTYEQYF
TRBV25-1,CASSEGVTEAFF
TRBV11-2,CASSLGPTGGSGGYTF
TRBV4-1,CASSHRLAGEWTGELFF
TRBV7-9,CATQGRDSPSYNEQFF
TRBV19,CASNSLGRTGELFF
TRBV28,CASSLSILAGGNQPQHF
TRBV5-1,CASSLESPLARNNEQFF
TRBV15,CATSRDRLAGEQYF
TRBV19,CASSPDSFNQPQHF
TRBV2,CASGDYQETQYF
TRBV27,CASRDRGLDEQFF
TRBV4-1,CASSTKSRGEGFNEQFF
TRBV10-2,CASSAPLQGLANYGYTF
TRBV27,CASSLAATYNEQFF
TRBV4-1,CASSPTGQANTEAFF
TRBV5-6,CASSFPGGATEAFF